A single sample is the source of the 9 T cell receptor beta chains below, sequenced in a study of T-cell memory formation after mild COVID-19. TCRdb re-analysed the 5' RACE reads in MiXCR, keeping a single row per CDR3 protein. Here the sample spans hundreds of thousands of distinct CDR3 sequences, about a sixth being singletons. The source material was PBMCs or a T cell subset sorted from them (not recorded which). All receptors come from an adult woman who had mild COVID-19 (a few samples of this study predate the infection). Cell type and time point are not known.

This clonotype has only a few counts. The DNA for the CDR3 is TGTGCCACCAGCAGAGTGAGGGGAGAGCAGTTCTTC. Its protein is CATSRVRGEQFF. This rearrangement joins TRBV15 to TRBJ2-1; either TRBD1 or TRBD2 may fit D (5 bases each). The ends were cut back, 1 base at V and 10 bases at J, with 8 bases in the middle. The germline CDR1 and CDR2 sequences are LNHNV and YYDKDF (reference sequence). This CDR3 comprises 12 residues.

The CDR3 bases are TGCGCCAGCAGCTTGGCAGCGGGGGGCTCAGATACGCAGTATTTT. It specifies CASSLAAGGSDTQYF. The chain employs TRBV5-1 and TRBJ2-3; 9 bases are shared with TRBD2. Losses at the gene ends were 0 bases for V and 4 bases for J; bases not matched to a gene: 3. The length of the CDR3 is 15 residues. CDR1 and CDR2 from the germline V gene are SGHRS and YFSETQ.

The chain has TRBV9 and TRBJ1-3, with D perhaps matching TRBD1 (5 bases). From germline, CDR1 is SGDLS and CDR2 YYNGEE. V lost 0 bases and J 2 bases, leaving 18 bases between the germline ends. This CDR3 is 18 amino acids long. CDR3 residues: CASSVASVREKAGNTIYF. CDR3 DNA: TGTGCCAGCAGCGTAGCTTCTGTCAGGGAAAAAGCTGGAAACACCATATATTTT.

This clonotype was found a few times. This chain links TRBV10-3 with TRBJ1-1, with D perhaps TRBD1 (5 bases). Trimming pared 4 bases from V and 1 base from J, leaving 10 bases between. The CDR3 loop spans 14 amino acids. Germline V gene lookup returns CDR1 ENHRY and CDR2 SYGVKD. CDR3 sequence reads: CAISGKGTNTEAFF. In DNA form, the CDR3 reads TGTGCCATCAGTGGGAAGGGGACGAACACTGAAGCTTTCTTT.

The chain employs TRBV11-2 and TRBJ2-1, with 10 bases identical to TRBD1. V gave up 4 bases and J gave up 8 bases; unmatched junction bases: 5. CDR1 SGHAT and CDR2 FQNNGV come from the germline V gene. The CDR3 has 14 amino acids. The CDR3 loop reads CASSYGTGVDEQFF. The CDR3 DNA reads TGTGCCAGCAGCTACGGGACAGGGGTGGATGAGCAGTTCTTC.

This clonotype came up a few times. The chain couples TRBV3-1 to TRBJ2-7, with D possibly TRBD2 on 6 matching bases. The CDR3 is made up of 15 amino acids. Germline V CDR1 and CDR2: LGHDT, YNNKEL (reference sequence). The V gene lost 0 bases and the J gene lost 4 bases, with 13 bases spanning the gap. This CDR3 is CASSQESLAPYEQYF. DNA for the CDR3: TGTGCCAGCAGCCAAGAATCGCTAGCGCCGTACGAGCAGTACTTC.

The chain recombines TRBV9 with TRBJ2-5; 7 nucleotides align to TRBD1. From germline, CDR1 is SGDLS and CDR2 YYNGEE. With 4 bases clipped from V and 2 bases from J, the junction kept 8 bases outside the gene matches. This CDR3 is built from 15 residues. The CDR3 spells CASSTRWDRQETQYF. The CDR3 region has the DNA TGTGCCAGCAGCACGCGGTGGGACAGACAAGAGACCCAGTACTTC.

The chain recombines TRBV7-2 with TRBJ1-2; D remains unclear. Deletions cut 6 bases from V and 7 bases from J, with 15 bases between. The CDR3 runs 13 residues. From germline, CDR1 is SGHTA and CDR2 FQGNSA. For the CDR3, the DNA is TGTGCCAGCAGTATCGACGGAATAGGTGGCTACACCTTC. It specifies CASSIDGIGGYTF.

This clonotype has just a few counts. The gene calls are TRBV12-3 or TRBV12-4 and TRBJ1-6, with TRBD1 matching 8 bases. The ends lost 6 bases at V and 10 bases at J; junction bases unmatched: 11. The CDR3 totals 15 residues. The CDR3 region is CASSPQGGAISPLHF. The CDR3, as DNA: TGTGCCAGCAGCCCACAGGGGGGGGCTATATCACCCCTCCACTTT.